These 29 T cell receptor beta chains were sequenced from one sample in a study of identical twins. Via MiXCR, TCRdb re-called the 5' RACE reads, giving one row per CDR3 protein. This sample has a few hundred thousand distinct CDR3 sequences, with 20% to 25% found just once. The sample was also linked to a second study, of T cells expressing NK-cell markers.

The sequencing sample was made of CD4+ T cells sorted from blood. The receptors were sampled from a woman aged 18 to 35 in good health.

This clonotype turned up a few times. V usage is TRBV12-3 or TRBV12-4 and J usage is TRBJ1-1, with 7 bases matching TRBD1. The CDR3 totals 13 residues. V lost 2 bases to trimming and J lost 5 bases; unmatched junction nucleotides: 2. The CDR3 DNA reads as TGTGCCAGCAGTTTATACAGGGGTACTGAAGCTTTCTTT. Amino acids: CASSLYRGTEAFF.

The CDR3: CASNQLGGEYGYTF. In nucleotides, the CDR3 is TGTGCCAGCAACCAGCTCGGGGGGGAGTATGGCTACACCTTC. The chain employs TRBV2 and TRBJ1-2, with D perhaps TRBD1 (5 bases). V lost 7 bases and J lost 5, with 17 bases in between. Germline V gene lookup returns CDR1 SNHLY and CDR2 FYNNEI. This CDR3 region has 14 residues. Full variable domain (missing parts from reference TRBV2 and TRBJ1-2): EPEVTQTPSHQVTQMGQEVILRCVPISNHLYFYWYRQILGQKVEFLVSFYNNEISEKSEIFDDQFSVERPDGSNFTLKIRSTKLEDSAMYFCASNQLGGEYGYTFGSGTRLTVV.

This clonotype was found a few times. The V and J genes are TRBV10-3 and TRBJ2-6, with D tentatively TRBD2 (6 bases). There are 15 residues in the CDR3. The V and J ends lost 2 bases and 1 base respectively, with 6 bases between them. The germline CDR1 and CDR2 sequences are ENHRY and SYGVKD. The CDR3 reads CAISEAGSGANVLTF. In DNA form, the CDR3 reads TGTGCCATCAGTGAGGCGGGGTCTGGGGCCAACGTCCTGACTTTC.

CDR3 DNA sequence: TGTGCCAGCAGCCTAAGTCGCGGGAGGGCCGGAGGGACAGATACGCAGTATTTT. Translated: CASSLSRGRAGGTDTQYF. The chain joins TRBV9 to TRBJ2-3; TRBD2 matches 9 bases. The CDR3 runs 18 residues. From germline, CDR1 is SGDLS and CDR2 YYNGEE. With V trimmed by 4 bases and J by 3 bases, 15 bases remained unmatched.

The gene calls are TRBV7-2 and TRBJ2-5; D call uncertain. The germline gives CDR1 SGHTA, CDR2 FQGNSA. The CDR3 is 14 amino acids. V was shortened by 5 bases and J by 4 bases, with 14 bases between the two germline ends. CDR3 nucleotides: TGTGCCAGCAGCCGAAGTCTCCAAGGAGAGACCCAGTACTTC. Its protein product is CASSRSLQGETQYF.

Only a few counts were recorded for this clonotype. CDR3 sequence reads: CASSPLGTTLIYEQYF. In DNA form, the CDR3 reads TGTGCCAGCAGCCCCTTGGGGACAACCCTGATTTACGAGCAGTACTTC. The chain is built from TRBV7-9 and TRBJ2-7; D is possibly TRBD1 (6 bases). The CDR3 has 16 amino acids. Germline values: CDR1 SEHNR, CDR2 FQNEAQ (reference sequence). V lost 5 bases to trimming and J lost 4 bases, with 21 bases between them. Combining the CDR3 with reference TRBV7-9 and TRBJ2-7 gives the whole variable domain DTGVSQNPRHKITKRGQNVTFRCDPISEHNRLYWYRQTLGQGPEFLTYFQNEAQLEKSRLLSDRFSAERPKGSFSTLEIQRTEQGDSAMYLCASSPLGTTLIYEQYFGPGTRLTVT.

J is TRBJ2-7 and V is TRBV15; no clear D. Germline V lookup: CDR1 LNHNV, CDR2 YYDKDF (reference sequence). The CDR3 loop spans 13 amino acids. V shed 1 base and J shed 3 bases, with 7 bases lying between them. The CDR3 DNA sequence: TGTGCCACCAGCAGAGGGTTAAACTACGAGCAGTACTTC. This gives the protein CATSRGLNYEQYF.

This clonotype was seen only a few times. The CDR3 DNA is TGCAGTGCTAAGCCCCTAGGGGATTACAATGAGCAGTTCTTC. Translated, it gives CSAKPLGDYNEQFF. The V call is TRBV20-1, the J call TRBJ2-1, with D possibly matching TRBD1 (5 bases). CDR3 size: 14 residues. Germline V gives CDR1 DFQATT, CDR2 SNEGSKA (reference sequence). V gave up 4 bases and J gave up 4 bases, with 14 bases separating them.

This clonotype was detected only a few times. V and J are TRBV12-3 or TRBV12-4 and TRBJ1-5; tentative D call: TRBD1 (6 bases). V lost 3 bases and J 5 bases, leaving 17 bases between the germline ends. This CDR3 region has 16 residues. The CDR3 spells CASSFGGQGPYQPQHF. As DNA, the CDR3 is TGTGCCAGCAGTTTTGGGGGGCAGGGCCCGTATCAGCCCCAGCATTTT.

The genes are TRBV6-5 and TRBJ1-5; D is possibly TRBD1 (6 bases). The germline V gene has CDR1 MNHEY and CDR2 SVGAGI. The V end was cut by 2 bases, the J end by 6 bases, with 14 bases between. The CDR3 is 15 residues long. This chain's CDR3 is CASSYGQGTGQPQHF. CDR3 DNA: TGTGCCAGCAGTTACGGCCAGGGGACGGGTCAGCCCCAGCATTTT.

V usage is TRBV19 and J usage is TRBJ2-6, with D unclear. Germline-derived CDR1 and CDR2 are LNHDA and SQIVND (reference sequence). Trimming removed 8 bases from V and 2 bases from J, with 13 bases in between. CDR3 length: 15 residues. CDR3 nucleotides: TGTGCCAGTGGGCTTCAAGCCGCTGGGGCCAACGTCCTGACTTTC. As protein: CASGLQAAGANVLTF.

This sequence joins TRBV12-3 or TRBV12-4 and TRBJ1-2; the D is unclear. V shed 6 bases and J shed 7 bases, with 9 bases lying between them. This CDR3 is built from 11 residues. The CDR3 loop reads CASSRLGGYTF. Here the CDR3 DNA reads TGTGCCAGCAGCCGGCTGGGTGGCTACACCTTC.

This clonotype occurred a few times. The chain uses TRBV4-2 and TRBJ2-7, with TRBD1 as a possible D gene (6 bases). The germline V gene encodes CDR1 LGHNA and CDR2 YNFKEQ. With 4 bases removed from V and 3 bases from J, the gap between germline ends came to 19 bases. The CDR3 is 16 amino acids. This chain's CDR3 is CASSLNSAGTNYEQYF. CDR3 DNA sequence: TGTGCCAGCAGCCTAAATTCTGCCGGGACAAACTACGAGCAGTACTTC.

This chain connects TRBV15 to TRBJ2-1, with TRBD2 matching over 9 bases. Unmatched junction bases numbered 4, after V lost 1 base and J lost 3 bases. The CDR3 contains 16 residues. Germline V gives CDR1 LNHNV, CDR2 YYDKDF (reference sequence). CDR3: CATSRGLAGRYNEQFF. In DNA, the CDR3 is TGTGCCACCAGCAGAGGTCTAGCGGGGCGCTACAATGAGCAGTTCTTC.

The V call is TRBV5-1, the J call TRBJ2-7; 8 bases match TRBD2. In germline, CDR1 is SGHRS, CDR2 YFSETQ. V trimming: 4 bases; J trimming: 5 bases; junction bases outside the gene matches: 11. The CDR3 is 15 residues long. Written as DNA, the CDR3 is TGCGCCAGCAGCCAAGCCGGGACTAGGGGGGACGAGCAGTACTTC. It translates to CASSQAGTRGDEQYF. The entire variable domain, with the rest obtained from reference TRBV5-1 and TRBJ2-7, is as follows: KAGVTQTPRYLIKTRGQQVTLSCSPISGHRSVSWYQQTPGQGLQFLFEYFSETQRNKGNFPGRFSGRQFSNSRSEMNVSTLELGDSALYLCASSQAGTRGDEQYFGPGTRLTVT.

The chain joins TRBV2 to TRBJ2-3, with D unresolved. V lost 8 bases and J lost 4, with 16 bases in between. The CDR3 loop spans 14 amino acids. Germline CDR1 is SNHLY and CDR2 is FYNNEI. The CDR3 loop reads CASGVGDVSDTQYF. In DNA form, the CDR3 reads TGTGCCAGCGGCGTAGGTGACGTGTCAGATACGCAGTATTTT.

The rearrangement uses TRBV10-3 and TRBJ2-5, with 11 bases aligning to TRBD2. The CDR3 is made up of 19 amino acids. Germline V CDR1 and CDR2: ENHRY, SYGVKD. With V trimmed by 5 bases and J by 2 bases, 16 bases remained unmatched. CDR3 protein: CAISFGWGTSGPKQETQYF. Written as DNA, the CDR3 is TGTGCCATCAGTTTCGGGTGGGGGACTAGCGGTCCCAAACAAGAGACCCAGTACTTC.

The chain uses TRBV5-8 and TRBJ2-5, with D perhaps matching TRBD1 or TRBD2 (5 bases each). Trimming stripped 6 bases from V and 4 bases from J, with 13 bases between. The CDR3 runs 13 residues. CDR1 and CDR2 (germline): SGHTS, YDEGEE. The CDR3 loop reads CASTPWGRETQYF. CDR3 DNA sequence: TGTGCCAGCACCCCGTGGGGGAGAGAGACCCAGTACTTC.

This chain links TRBV5-1 with TRBJ1-2; D ambiguous. Germline CDR1 reads SGHRS; CDR2 reads YFSETQ. The CDR3 is made up of 13 amino acids. V was cut by 1 base and J by 0 bases, with 4 bases left in between. DNA of the CDR3: TGCGCCAGCAGCTTGTCAGCTAACTATGGCTACACCTTC. Translation: CASSLSANYGYTF.

A few counts support this clonotype. The genes are TRBV12-3 or TRBV12-4 and TRBJ2-3; no clear D gene. The ends were cut back, 5 bases at V and 3 bases at J, with 6 bases in the middle. The CDR3 is made up of 12 amino acids. CDR3 nucleotide sequence: TGTGCCAGCAGTACAGAGACAGATACGCAGTATTTT. Its translation is CASSTETDTQYF.

The chain carries TRBV7-2 and TRBJ2-3; the D is unclear. V lost 0 bases to trimming and J lost 4 bases, with 5 bases between them. The CDR3 consists of 13 residues. In germline, CDR1 is SGHTA, CDR2 FQGNSA. As DNA, the CDR3 is TGTGCCAGCAGCTTAGCAGTCCCAGATACGCAGTATTTT. It codes for CASSLAVPDTQYF.

The genes are TRBV11-2 and TRBJ2-1, with TRBD2 matching over 8 bases. This CDR3 has 21 residues. Trimming at V came to 5 bases and at J to 1 base, leaving 22 bases not matched to a gene. Germline CDR1 is SGHAT and CDR2 is FQNNGV. In DNA, the CDR3 is TGTGCCAGCAGCCCCCTCCCCGGTGGTAGCGGGGTAGGGGGTTCCTACAATGAGCAGTTCTTC. It is translated as CASSPLPGGSGVGGSYNEQFF.

The CDR3 region is CASSQGDSLIAFF. CDR3 coding DNA: TGTGCCAGCAGTCAAGGGGACAGCCTGATTGCTTTCTTT. The chain has TRBV2 and TRBJ1-1; 7 bases are a match to TRBD1. CDR1 and CDR2 (germline): SNHLY, FYNNEI. V lost 5 bases, J lost 11 bases, and 11 bases stayed unmatched. The CDR3 totals 13 residues.

This clonotype has more than one count but fewer than ten. V gene TRBV3-1 combines with J gene TRBJ1-1; D is ambiguous. CDR1 is LGHDT, CDR2 YNNKEL, per germline (reference sequence). V gave up 3 bases and J gave up 5 bases, with 10 bases separating them. This CDR3 is 13 amino acids long. The CDR3 bases are TGTGCCAGCAGCCAGAACCTAGGAACTGAAGCTTTCTTT. This gives the protein CASSQNLGTEAFF. The whole variable domain, remainder taken from reference TRBV3-1 and TRBJ1-1, is DTAVSQTPKYLVTQMGNDKSIKCEQNLGHDTMYWYKQDSKKFLKIMFSYNNKELIINETVPNRFSPKSPDKAHLNLHINSLELGDSAVYFCASSQNLGTEAFFGQGTRLTVV.

The chain recombines TRBV2 with TRBJ2-5; D is tentatively TRBD1 or TRBD2 (5 bases each). Trimming stripped 4 bases from V and 5 bases from J, with 11 bases between. This CDR3 region has 13 residues. Germline V gene lookup returns CDR1 SNHLY and CDR2 FYNNEI. CDR3 sequence (DNA): TGTGCCAGCAGTGTTGAAGGGGAGGAGACCCAGTACTTC. This translates into CASSVEGEETQYF.

The gene calls are TRBV12-5 and TRBJ1-1, with unresolved D. In germline, CDR1 is LGHNT, CDR2 FRNRAP. V lost 9 bases to trimming and J lost 1 base, with 12 bases between them. The CDR3 consists of 13 residues. Here the CDR3 reads CASSSERNTEAFF. CDR3 sequence (DNA): TGTGCTAGCTCGTCGGAGCGGAACACTGAAGCTTTCTTT.

This clonotype showed up just a few times. This rearrangement joins TRBV9 to TRBJ2-1; no clear D. CDR3 length: 15 amino acids. Germline V gives CDR1 SGDLS, CDR2 YYNGEE. The V and J ends lost 0 bases and 7 bases respectively, with 14 bases between them. CDR3 nucleotides: TGTGCCAGCAGCGTAGCATCCAGCATGGGGAATGAGCAGTTCTTC. The encoded protein is CASSVASSMGNEQFF.

The J gene is TRBJ2-5, the V gene TRBV7-2; 14 bases match TRBD2. The V and J ends lost 3 bases and 6 bases, in that order; junction bases with no gene match: 9. The CDR3 totals 17 residues. Germline assignment: CDR1 SGHTA and CDR2 FQGNSA. The CDR3 DNA reads TGTGCCAGCAGCTTTAGACGAGGGACTAGCGGGAGCAAGACCCAGTACTTC. This encodes CASSFRRGTSGSKTQYF.

This clonotype has more than one count but fewer than ten. V gene TRBV7-9 combines with J gene TRBJ2-7; D possibly corresponds to TRBD2 (6 bases). Germline V gives CDR1 SEHNR, CDR2 FQNEAQ (reference sequence). This CDR3 has 15 amino acids. V gave up 2 bases and J gave up 1 base, with 12 bases separating them. For the CDR3, the DNA is TGTGCCAGCAGCTTATGGGGGGAAGGTTCCTACGAGCAGTACTTC. Its translation: CASSLWGEGSYEQYF.